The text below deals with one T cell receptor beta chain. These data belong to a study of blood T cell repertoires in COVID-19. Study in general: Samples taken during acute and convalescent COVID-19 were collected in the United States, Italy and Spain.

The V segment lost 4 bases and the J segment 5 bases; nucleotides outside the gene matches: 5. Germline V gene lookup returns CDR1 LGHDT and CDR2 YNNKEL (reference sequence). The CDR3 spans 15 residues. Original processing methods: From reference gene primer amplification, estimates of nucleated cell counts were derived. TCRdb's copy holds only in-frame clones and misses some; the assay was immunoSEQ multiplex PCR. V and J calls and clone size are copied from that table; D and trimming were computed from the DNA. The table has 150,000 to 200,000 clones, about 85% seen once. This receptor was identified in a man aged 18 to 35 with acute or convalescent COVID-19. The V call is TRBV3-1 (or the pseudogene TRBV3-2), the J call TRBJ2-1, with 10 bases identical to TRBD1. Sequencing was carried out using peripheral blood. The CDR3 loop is CASSPPGQGNNEQFF. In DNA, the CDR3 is TGTGCCAGCAGCCCACCGGGACAGGGGAACAATGAGCAGTTCTTC.